The entry below gives a single T cell receptor beta chain sequence along with its context. This clonotype came up a few times. This receptor's antigen is unknown. Per-base quality was not reported, and no clone a single base away is much larger than it. The sample's treatment or condition label, decoded: live attenuated yellow fever vaccine strain. A standard Ficoll-Paque protocol was used to isolate PBMCs from peripheral blood. Dynabeads CD4 and CD8 positive selection kits were used to isolate the CD4 and CD8 T-cell fractions. TriZol was used to extract RNA from bulk PBMCs, CD4 and CD8 fractions, and dextramer-positive and dextramer-negative fractions. These data originate in a study of T cells after yellow fever vaccination (dated by TCRdb to between 2018 and 2020). With respect to the entire study: Libraries from fractions with low cell numbers were prepared with the SMART-Seq v4 Ultra Low Input RNA kit. Bulk TCR alpha and beta repertoires were sequenced longitudinally to track T-cell clones before and after primary and booster YFV17D yellow fever vaccination. Two healthy male donors, one aged 18 to 30 and one aged 30 to 40 years, made up the cohort. Bulk PBMC replicates and cell subsets were isolated from blood drawn at multiple timepoints before and after both primary and secondary immunization.

The CDR3 runs 10 amino acids, cysteine and phenylalanine included. Of the read, only the CDR3 DNA is kept; its 30 bases are in frame from base 1. V is shortened by 7 bases, J by 8 bases, and the region joining them spans 7 bases. Points the paper makes about the study in general: FACS-sorted repertoires could contain abundant contaminating clonotypes from the bulk population, so computational filtering was required. The study included only a couple of donors, which limits how far the findings can be generalized. After the booster, most clones that had expanded after primary vaccination were detected again (around 96% of CD4 and around nine tenths of CD8), suggesting broad maintenance of memory. A small fraction of clonotypes appeared in both the CD4 and CD8 compartments, likely as a result of convergent recombination. The secondary T-cell response was weaker than the primary response but faster, peaking on day 5 instead of day 15.

This sample was sequenced with an Illumina NovaSeq 6000. TCR cDNA was synthesized by 5'RACE template switching, through which a universal primer site and unique molecular identifiers were introduced. Priming for cDNA synthesis came from both the TCR alpha and TCR beta constant segments. Libraries were amplified in two PCR steps, with sample barcodes and sequencing adapters added in the second step. Libraries were sequenced on Illumina HiSeq 2500 (2x100 bp) or NovaSeq (2x150 bp). The paper's data handling went like this. Reads were demultiplexed and collapsed into UMI consensus sequences with MIGEC, and V(D)J alignment was performed with MiXCR. Vaccine-responding clonotypes were identified with edgeR using replicate PBMC samples, with FDR below 0.01 and a log2 fold change above 5 up to day 15 being required. CD4 or CD8 identity was assigned to each bulk clonotype according to whether the clonotype was present at higher abundance in the sequenced CD4 repertoire or the sequenced CD8 repertoire. TCRdb took the public reads, trimmed them with fastp at Q25, ran MiXCR for clone calling and kept in-frame beta chains. Every entry covers one CDR3 protein and lists the most common genes and DNA from its rows. The V and J calls, along with clone size, are taken from TCRdb and not from the paper's own processing. This sample holds some 160,000 distinct CDR3 sequences; about a tenth were observed only once. The ten largest account for about 40% of the sample.

The origin of this receptor is a man aged 18 to 30 who received the YFV17D yellow fever vaccine. The chain joins TRBV12-3 or TRBV12-4 to TRBJ2-3; TRBD2 could be the D gene, as 5 bases match. Material: CD8+ T cells sorted from PBMCs, obtained 45 days after the yellow fever booster vaccination. The CDR3 protein sequence reads: CASKGGTQYF. The nucleotide sequence is TGTGCCAGCAAAGGAGGTACGCAGTATTTT.